This T cell receptor (beta chain) was sequenced in a study of metastatic and nonmetastatic thyroid tumors. The wider study: Across peripheral blood and tumor or nodule tissue samples taken from malignant and benign thyroid patients, the repertoires were compared with one another. Study results and limitations: Malignant thyroid tumors reportedly exceeded benign nodules significantly in TCR beta diversity, with the difference appearing in blood and tumor.

Original handling: For papillary thyroid cancer, a distant-metastasis classifier was constructed from CDR3 differences observed across clinicopathological groups. TCRdb used MiXCR to call clones anew from the PCR reads. These V and J calls are TCRdb output, not the study's own analysis. The sample carries about 47,000 clones, approximately 26% recorded once. CDR1 is LGHNA, CDR2 YNFKEQ, per germline. Trimming cost V 4 bases and J 2 bases; bases outside gene matches: 8. This CDR3 is 17 amino acids long. A remark on this clone: Its specificity is unknown. This sample also contains other DNA sequences that code for the same CDR3.

All patients reached thyroid surgery having received no treatment beforehand. This chain joins TRBV4-2 and TRBJ2-7; 13 positions agree with TRBD2. The clonotype originates from a male donor with papillary thyroid cancer or a benign thyroid nodule (not recorded which). Some clones in this sample may be carry-over from other donors' samples. What was sequenced was blood. CDR3 DNA sequence: TGTGCCAGCAGCCGACCCGGGGGGACTAGCGGGACCTACGAGCAGTACTTC. Protein: CASSRPGGTSGTYEQYF.